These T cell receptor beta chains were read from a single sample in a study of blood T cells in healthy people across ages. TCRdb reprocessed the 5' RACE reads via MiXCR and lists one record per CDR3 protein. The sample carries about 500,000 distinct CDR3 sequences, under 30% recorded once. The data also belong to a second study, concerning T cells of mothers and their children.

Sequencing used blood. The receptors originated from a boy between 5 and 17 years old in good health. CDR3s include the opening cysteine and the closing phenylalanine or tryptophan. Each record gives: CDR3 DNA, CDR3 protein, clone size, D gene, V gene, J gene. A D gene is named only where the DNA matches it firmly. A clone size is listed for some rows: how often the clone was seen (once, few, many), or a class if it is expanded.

cdr3_nt: TGTGCCAGCAGCCCGGCTCCCTCGCCGGAGCAGTACTTC
cdr3_aa: CASSPAPSPEQYF
clone_size: -
d_call: -
v_call: TRBV7-9
j_call: TRBJ2-7

cdr3_nt: TGCAGTGCTACCCGTCCCGGGACAGGGGTAGTAGGGGAGCTGTTTTTT
cdr3_aa: CSATRPGTGVVGELFF
clone_size: few
d_call: TRBD1
v_call: TRBV20-1
j_call: TRBJ2-2

cdr3_nt: TGTGCCAGCAGCTTAGCGGGAACGGGGGGGCCCAAAAACATTCAGTACTTC
cdr3_aa: CASSLAGTGGPKNIQYF
clone_size: -
d_call: TRBD2
v_call: TRBV7-6
j_call: TRBJ2-4

cdr3_nt: TGTGCCAGCAGCTTAGATAGGGGCCCCTACAATGAGCAGTTCTTC
cdr3_aa: CASSLDRGPYNEQFF
clone_size: many
d_call: -
v_call: TRBV5-1
j_call: TRBJ2-1

cdr3_nt: TGCGCCAGCAGCCGAGGACAGAGCTCCTACGAGCAGTACTTC
cdr3_aa: CASSRGQSSYEQYF
clone_size: few
d_call: -
v_call: TRBV4-3
j_call: TRBJ2-7

cdr3_nt: TGTGCCAGCAGTCGTCTGAGCGGGGGGGCAGTTGGTGAGCAGTTCTTC
cdr3_aa: CASSRLSGGAVGEQFF
clone_size: few
d_call: TRBD2
v_call: TRBV27
j_call: TRBJ2-1

cdr3_nt: TGTGCCAGCAGCCAGACGACTAGCGATCCCTACGAGCAGTACTTC
cdr3_aa: CASSQTTSDPYEQYF
clone_size: few
d_call: TRBD2
v_call: TRBV4-2
j_call: TRBJ2-7

cdr3_nt: TGTGCCAGCAGCTTCGTAGCGGGGGGAATTCAAGAGACCCAGTACTTC
cdr3_aa: CASSFVAGGIQETQYF
clone_size: few
d_call: TRBD2
v_call: TRBV7-2
j_call: TRBJ2-5

cdr3_nt: TGCGCCAGCAGCCAAGATCGGGAACTAGCGTACGAGCAGTACTTC
cdr3_aa: CASSQDRELAYEQYF
clone_size: few
d_call: TRBD2
v_call: TRBV4-3
j_call: TRBJ2-7

cdr3_nt: TGCGCCAGCAGCCCAGGACTAGCGGGAGCCCTACCTCAAGAGACCCAGTACTTC
cdr3_aa: CASSPGLAGALPQETQYF
clone_size: few
d_call: TRBD2
v_call: TRBV5-1
j_call: TRBJ2-5

cdr3_nt: TGTGCCAGCAGCTGGGGGGGACAGCCGGATGAAAAACTGTTTTTT
cdr3_aa: CASSWGGQPDEKLFF
clone_size: few
d_call: TRBD1
v_call: TRBV5-4
j_call: TRBJ1-4

cdr3_nt: TGTGCCAGCGGAGGAGGCGGGGAGCTGTTTTTT
cdr3_aa: CASGGGGELFF
clone_size: few
d_call: -
v_call: TRBV24-1
j_call: TRBJ2-2

cdr3_nt: TGTGCCAGCAGTGCCAGGGGAAGCGTACCTGAAGCTTTCTTT
cdr3_aa: CASSARGSVPEAFF
clone_size: -
d_call: -
v_call: TRBV25-1
j_call: TRBJ1-1

cdr3_nt: TGTGCCAGCAGTTTATTGGCTAGCGGGAGTGGAGAGACCCAGTACTTC
cdr3_aa: CASSLLASGSGETQYF
clone_size: -
d_call: TRBD2
v_call: TRBV28
j_call: TRBJ2-5

cdr3_nt: TGTGCCAGCAGCCAGGGAACAGGGGAAAAGTACGAGCAGTACTTC
cdr3_aa: CASSQGTGEKYEQYF
clone_size: -
d_call: TRBD1
v_call: TRBV3-1
j_call: TRBJ2-7

cdr3_nt: TGCGCCAGCAGCTTCGACGACCGCTTGAACACCGGGGAGCTGTTTTTT
cdr3_aa: CASSFDDRLNTGELFF
clone_size: few
d_call: -
v_call: TRBV5-1
j_call: TRBJ2-2

cdr3_nt: TGCAGTGCTAGAGATTACGGCGGGAGGGTCTATGAGCAGTTCTTC
cdr3_aa: CSARDYGGRVYEQFF
clone_size: -
d_call: TRBD2
v_call: TRBV20-1
j_call: TRBJ2-1

cdr3_nt: TGTGCCAGCAGTCTCCCAAGTAGAGGAAATGAAAAACTGTTTTTT
cdr3_aa: CASSLPSRGNEKLFF
clone_size: few
d_call: -
v_call: TRBV7-9
j_call: TRBJ1-4

cdr3_nt: TGCAGTGCTAGCTACCTAGCGGGGGGATCTAGCACAGATACGCAGTATTTT
cdr3_aa: CSASYLAGGSSTDTQYF
clone_size: -
d_call: TRBD2
v_call: TRBV20-1
j_call: TRBJ2-3

cdr3_nt: TGCAGTGCCTGGGGTATACGACTCTATGGCTACACCTTC
cdr3_aa: CSAWGIRLYGYTF
clone_size: -
d_call: -
v_call: TRBV20-1
j_call: TRBJ1-2

cdr3_nt: TGTGCCAGCAGGGCAACAGGGGTCGCAGATACGCAGTATTTT
cdr3_aa: CASRATGVADTQYF
clone_size: -
d_call: TRBD1
v_call: TRBV11-2
j_call: TRBJ2-3

cdr3_nt: TGTGCCAGCAGCCAAGAAGGAGCTAGCGTATCCTACAATGAGCAGTTCTTC
cdr3_aa: CASSQEGASVSYNEQFF
clone_size: -
d_call: -
v_call: TRBV3-1
j_call: TRBJ2-1

cdr3_nt: TGTGCCAGCAGTAGGGGGGAGCAGAACACCGGGGAGCTGTTTTTT
cdr3_aa: CASSRGEQNTGELFF
clone_size: few
d_call: -
v_call: TRBV6-4
j_call: TRBJ2-2

cdr3_nt: TGTGCCAGCAGCTACGGGGGGCGTTGGTACGAGCAGTACTTC
cdr3_aa: CASSYGGRWYEQYF
clone_size: -
d_call: -
v_call: TRBV7-9
j_call: TRBJ2-7

cdr3_nt: TGCAGTGCTAGGGGTCCGGGCCCCTATACGGAGACCCAGTACTTC
cdr3_aa: CSARGPGPYTETQYF
clone_size: -
d_call: -
v_call: TRBV20-1
j_call: TRBJ2-5

cdr3_nt: TGTGCCAGCAGGCTTCTATTGACGGCTAAGGGCTATGGCTACACCTTC
cdr3_aa: CASRLLLTAKGYGYTF
clone_size: few
d_call: -
v_call: TRBV27
j_call: TRBJ1-2

cdr3_nt: TGTGCCACCAGCAAAGGACAGGGGGCTGTCGAGACCCAGTACTTC
cdr3_aa: CATSKGQGAVETQYF
clone_size: few
d_call: TRBD1
v_call: TRBV15
j_call: TRBJ2-5

cdr3_nt: TGTGCCAGCAGCTCCTACGGGAAGGGAGCCCATGAAGCTTTCTTT
cdr3_aa: CASSSYGKGAHEAFF
clone_size: few
d_call: -
v_call: TRBV7-9
j_call: TRBJ1-1

cdr3_nt: TGTGCCAGCAGCTTAGATTCGGCGGGCTACGAGCAGTACTTC
cdr3_aa: CASSLDSAGYEQYF
clone_size: few
d_call: -
v_call: TRBV7-2
j_call: TRBJ2-7

cdr3_nt: TGTGCCAGCAGACAACAGGGTTCCTACGAGCAGTACTTC
cdr3_aa: CASRQQGSYEQYF
clone_size: few
d_call: -
v_call: TRBV6-5
j_call: TRBJ2-7

cdr3_nt: TGCAGCGTTGCACTCGCCCACGAGCAGTACTTC
cdr3_aa: CSVALAHEQYF
clone_size: many
d_call: -
v_call: TRBV29-1
j_call: TRBJ2-7

cdr3_nt: TGTGCCAGCAGTTACTCCGCGGGGGGGCCGGATGAGCAGTTCTTC
cdr3_aa: CASSYSAGGPDEQFF
clone_size: -
d_call: TRBD2
v_call: TRBV6-5
j_call: TRBJ2-1

cdr3_nt: TGCGCCAGCAGAGCCCCGACAGGGGGGTCCTACGAGCAGTACTTC
cdr3_aa: CASRAPTGGSYEQYF
clone_size: -
d_call: TRBD1
v_call: TRBV10-1
j_call: TRBJ2-7

cdr3_nt: TGTGCCAGCCGACCAACTGCGGGCACCTACAATGAGCAGTTCTTC
cdr3_aa: CASRPTAGTYNEQFF
clone_size: few
d_call: -
v_call: TRBV6-5
j_call: TRBJ2-1

cdr3_nt: TGTGCCAGTAGTATGACAGCAACTAATGAAAAACTGTTTTTT
cdr3_aa: CASSMTATNEKLFF
clone_size: few
d_call: -
v_call: TRBV19
j_call: TRBJ1-4

cdr3_nt: TGCGCCAGCAGCTTGCCGGCCGGAGAGCAGCCCCAGCATTTT
cdr3_aa: CASSLPAGEQPQHF
clone_size: -
d_call: -
v_call: TRBV5-1
j_call: TRBJ1-5

cdr3_nt: TGTGCCAGCAGTTTTGGTTACCACGAGCAGTACTTC
cdr3_aa: CASSFGYHEQYF
clone_size: -
d_call: -
v_call: TRBV27
j_call: TRBJ2-7

cdr3_nt: TGTGCCACCAGCAGGGGGTGGACGGGTAATGAAAAACTGTTTTTT
cdr3_aa: CATSRGWTGNEKLFF
clone_size: -
d_call: -
v_call: TRBV15
j_call: TRBJ1-4

cdr3_nt: TGTGCCAGCAGCCCTTCAGCCTATGGCTACACCTTC
cdr3_aa: CASSPSAYGYTF
clone_size: -
d_call: -
v_call: TRBV12-3/TRBV12-4
j_call: TRBJ1-2

cdr3_nt: TGTGCCAGCGGCCCCACCGGGACTGCCTACAATGAGCAGTTCTTC
cdr3_aa: CASGPTGTAYNEQFF
clone_size: few
d_call: -
v_call: TRBV6-2/TRBV6-3
j_call: TRBJ2-1

cdr3_nt: TGCAGTGCTAGAGCCCTAGCGGGGGGCCACATCTCCTACGAGCAGTACTTC
cdr3_aa: CSARALAGGHISYEQYF
clone_size: -
d_call: TRBD2
v_call: TRBV20-1
j_call: TRBJ2-7

cdr3_nt: TGTGCCAGCAGTTCAGGTGTACCCTCCTACAATGAGCAGTTCTTC
cdr3_aa: CASSSGVPSYNEQFF
clone_size: -
d_call: -
v_call: TRBV5-6
j_call: TRBJ2-1

cdr3_nt: TGTGCCAGCTCACCTGGACAGGGAGGAGAGACCCAGTACTTC
cdr3_aa: CASSPGQGGETQYF
clone_size: many
d_call: TRBD1
v_call: TRBV18
j_call: TRBJ2-5

cdr3_nt: TGCGCCAGCAGCCGGGTGGACAGCCAGAGCTCTGGGGCCAACGTCCTGACTTTC
cdr3_aa: CASSRVDSQSSGANVLTF
clone_size: few
d_call: -
v_call: TRBV5-1
j_call: TRBJ2-6

cdr3_nt: TGCAGCGCCCGGGAGTGGGGCCAATACAATGAGCAGTTCTTC
cdr3_aa: CSAREWGQYNEQFF
clone_size: -
d_call: -
v_call: TRBV29-1
j_call: TRBJ2-1

cdr3_nt: -
cdr3_aa: CASSGSLERETQYF
clone_size: -
d_call: -
v_call: TRBV28
j_call: TRBJ2-5

cdr3_nt: TGTGCCAGCAGCTCGGACGGGGACACTCCGAACACCGGGGAGCTGTTTTTT
cdr3_aa: CASSSDGDTPNTGELFF
clone_size: few
d_call: -
v_call: TRBV7-2
j_call: TRBJ2-2

cdr3_nt: TGTGCCAGCAGTTATCACGGGACAAGAGGCTACGAGCAGTACTTC
cdr3_aa: CASSYHGTRGYEQYF
clone_size: few
d_call: -
v_call: TRBV28
j_call: TRBJ2-7

cdr3_nt: TGCAGTGCTAGAGATTTCCCACCTGAAGCTTTCTTT
cdr3_aa: CSARDFPPEAFF
clone_size: -
d_call: -
v_call: TRBV20-1
j_call: TRBJ1-1